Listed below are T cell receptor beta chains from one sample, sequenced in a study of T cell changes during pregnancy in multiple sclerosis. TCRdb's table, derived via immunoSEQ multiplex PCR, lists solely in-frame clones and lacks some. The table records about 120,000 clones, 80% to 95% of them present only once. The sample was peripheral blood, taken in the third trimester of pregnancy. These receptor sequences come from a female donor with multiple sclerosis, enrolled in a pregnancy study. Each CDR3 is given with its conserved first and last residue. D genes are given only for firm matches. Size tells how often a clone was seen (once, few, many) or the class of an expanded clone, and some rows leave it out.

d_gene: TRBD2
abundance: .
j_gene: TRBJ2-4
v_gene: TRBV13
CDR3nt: TGTGCCAGCAGCTTCGTCGGGGGAGGGGACGAAAACATTCAGTACTTC
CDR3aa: CASSFVGGGDENIQYF

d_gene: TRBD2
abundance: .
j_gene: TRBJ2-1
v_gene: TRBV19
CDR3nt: TGTGCCAGTAGTATAAGCGGGGGGGGCTACAATGAGCAGTTCTTC
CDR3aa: CASSISGGGYNEQFF

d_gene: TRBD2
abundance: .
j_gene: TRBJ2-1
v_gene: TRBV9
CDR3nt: TGTGCCAGCAGCGCCCCCCGGACTAGCGGGGGGTACAATGAGCAGTTCTTC
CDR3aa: CASSAPRTSGGYNEQFF

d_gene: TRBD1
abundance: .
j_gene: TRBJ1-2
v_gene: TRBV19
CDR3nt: TGTGCCAGTAGGGTGTGGACAGGGACGGACTATGGCTACACCTTC
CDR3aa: CASRVWTGTDYGYTF

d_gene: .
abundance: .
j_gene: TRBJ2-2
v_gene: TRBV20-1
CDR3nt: TGCAGTGCCCGGACAGCCGGGGAGCTGTTTTTT
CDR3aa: CSARTAGELFF

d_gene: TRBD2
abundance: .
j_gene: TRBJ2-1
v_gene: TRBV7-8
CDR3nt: TGTGCCAGCAGCTCCAGCGGGGGGGCCTTCAATGAGCAGTTCTTC
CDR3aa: CASSSSGGAFNEQFF

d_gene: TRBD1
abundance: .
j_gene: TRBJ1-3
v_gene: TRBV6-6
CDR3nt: TGTGCCAGCCGCTCTCCCGGGACAGGGACAAACACCATATATTTT
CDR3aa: CASRSPGTGTNTIYF

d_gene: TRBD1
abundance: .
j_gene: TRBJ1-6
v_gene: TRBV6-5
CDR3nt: TGTGCCAGTGGACAGGCCAATTCACCCCTCCACTTT
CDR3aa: CASGQANSPLHF

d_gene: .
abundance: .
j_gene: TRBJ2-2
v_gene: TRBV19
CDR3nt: TGTGCCAGTAGTATTACCAGGGGGGTTATCGGGGAGCTGTTTTTT
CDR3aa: CASSITRGVIGELFF

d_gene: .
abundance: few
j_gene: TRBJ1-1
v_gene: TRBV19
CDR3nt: TGTGCCAGTAGACCCTTATACATGAACACTGAAGCTTTCTTT
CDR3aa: CASRPLYMNTEAFF

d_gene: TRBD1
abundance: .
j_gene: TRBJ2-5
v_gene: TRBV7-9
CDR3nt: TGTGCCAGCAGCTACCCAGGGGGCCAACACCCAACCCAGTACTTC
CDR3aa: CASSYPGGQHPTQYF

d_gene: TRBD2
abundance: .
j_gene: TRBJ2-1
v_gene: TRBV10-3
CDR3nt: TGTGCCATCAGTGAGTCGCTGGGGGGGACCTACAATGAGCAGTTCTTC
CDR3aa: CAISESLGGTYNEQFF

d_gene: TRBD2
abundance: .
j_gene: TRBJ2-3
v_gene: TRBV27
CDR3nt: TGTGCCACACTACCTAGCGGGAGTCCCCCAGATACGCAGTATTTT
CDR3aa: CATLPSGSPPDTQYF

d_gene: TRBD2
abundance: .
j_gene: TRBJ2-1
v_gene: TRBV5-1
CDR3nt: TGCGCCAGCAGCCCGACTAGCGGGGGTCTTTCCTACAATGAGCAGTTCTTC
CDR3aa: CASSPTSGGLSYNEQFF

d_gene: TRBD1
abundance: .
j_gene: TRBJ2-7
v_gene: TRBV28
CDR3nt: TGTGCCAGCAGGATGACAGGGTCCAACGAGCAGTACTTC
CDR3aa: CASRMTGSNEQYF

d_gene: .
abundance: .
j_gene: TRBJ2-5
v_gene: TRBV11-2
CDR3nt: TGTGCCAGCAGCTTCCCTCTCCGGGGAGGGGGAGAGACCCAGTACTTC
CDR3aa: CASSFPLRGGGETQYF

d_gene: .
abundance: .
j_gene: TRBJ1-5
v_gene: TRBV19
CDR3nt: TGTGCCAGTACCGTGACGGGGAGCAATCAGCCCCAGCATTTT
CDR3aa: CASTVTGSNQPQHF

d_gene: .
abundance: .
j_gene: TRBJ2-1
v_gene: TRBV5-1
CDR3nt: TGCGCCAGCAGCTTGGGACAGATAGTCTGGGGTGAGCAGTTCTTC
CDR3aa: CASSLGQIVWGEQFF

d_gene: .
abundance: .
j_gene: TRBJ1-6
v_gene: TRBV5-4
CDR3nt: TGTGCCAGCAGCTTGGATATCTCTATCTCACCCCTCCACTTT
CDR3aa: CASSLDISISPLHF

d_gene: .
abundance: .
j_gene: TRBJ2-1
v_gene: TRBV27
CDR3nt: TGTGCCAGCAGACCGGGGGAAATCCCCTACAATGAGCAGTTCTTC
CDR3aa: CASRPGEIPYNEQFF

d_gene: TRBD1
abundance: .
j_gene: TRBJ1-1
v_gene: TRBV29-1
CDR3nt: TGCAGCGGGACGACAGGGGGCGACACTGAAGCTTTCTTT
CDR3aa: CSGTTGGDTEAFF

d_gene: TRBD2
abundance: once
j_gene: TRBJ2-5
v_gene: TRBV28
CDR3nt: TGTGCCATCGAGCGGGAGAAGGAAGAGACCCAGTACTTC
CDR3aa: CAIEREKEETQYF

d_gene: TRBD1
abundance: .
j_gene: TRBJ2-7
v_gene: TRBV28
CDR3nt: TGTGCCAGCAGAATACAGGGGGCAACCTACGAGCAGTACTTC
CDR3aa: CASRIQGATYEQYF

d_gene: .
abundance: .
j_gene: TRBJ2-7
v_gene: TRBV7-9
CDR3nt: TGTGCCAGCAGCCCCCCCGAAGCCCGCGAGCAGTACTTC
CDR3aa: CASSPPEAREQYF

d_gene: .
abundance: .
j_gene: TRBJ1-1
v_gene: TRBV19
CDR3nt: TGTGCCAGTAGAGAGGGGGATCGGACCACTGAAGCTTTCTTT
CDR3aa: CASREGDRTTEAFF

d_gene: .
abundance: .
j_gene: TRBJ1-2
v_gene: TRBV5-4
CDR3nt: TGTGCCAGCAGCTTGGACAGGGTTTCGCGCTACACCTTC
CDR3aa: CASSLDRVSRYTF

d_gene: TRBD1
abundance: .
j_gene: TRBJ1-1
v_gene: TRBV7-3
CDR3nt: TGTGCCAGCAGCGAGACAGGGCTGAACACTGAAGCTTTCTTT
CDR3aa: CASSETGLNTEAFF

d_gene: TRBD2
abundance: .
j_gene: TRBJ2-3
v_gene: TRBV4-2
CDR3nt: TGTGCCAGCAGCCAAAGTAGCGGGGGTAACACAGATACGCAGTATTTT
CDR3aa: CASSQSSGGNTDTQYF

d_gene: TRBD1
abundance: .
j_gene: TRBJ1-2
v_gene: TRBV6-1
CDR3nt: TGTGCCAGCAGTGAAAGACGGACAGGGGTTGATGGCTACACCTTC
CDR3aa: CASSERRTGVDGYTF

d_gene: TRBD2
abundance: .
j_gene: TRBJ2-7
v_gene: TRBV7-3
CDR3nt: TGTGCCAGCAGCTCGCAAACTGGACTAGCGGGTGCGATGAAGCAGTACTTC
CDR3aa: CASSSQTGLAGAMKQYF

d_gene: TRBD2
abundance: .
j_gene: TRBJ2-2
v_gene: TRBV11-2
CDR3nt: TGTGCCAGCAGCTCCGGACTAGCGGGAGTTGTGGGGGAGCTGTTTTTT
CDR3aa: CASSSGLAGVVGELFF

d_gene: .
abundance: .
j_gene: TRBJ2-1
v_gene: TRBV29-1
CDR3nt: TGCAGCGTTGAAGATTTCGCGGGGGCCGACTACAATGAGCAGTTCTTC
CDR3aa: CSVEDFAGADYNEQFF

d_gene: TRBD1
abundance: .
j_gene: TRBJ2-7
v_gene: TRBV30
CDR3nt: TGTGCCTGGAGCCTATCCGGGACAGGGGGATTCGAGCAGTACTTC
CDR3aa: CAWSLSGTGGFEQYF

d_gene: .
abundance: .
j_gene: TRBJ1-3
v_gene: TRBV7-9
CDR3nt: TGTGCCTTCCGAGAGGGGGTAAACACCATATATTTT
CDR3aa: CAFREGVNTIYF

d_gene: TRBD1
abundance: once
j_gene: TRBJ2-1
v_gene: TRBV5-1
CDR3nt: TGCGCCAGCAGCTTGGCCCCGGGACAGGGGTACAATGAGCAGTTCTTC
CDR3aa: CASSLAPGQGYNEQFF

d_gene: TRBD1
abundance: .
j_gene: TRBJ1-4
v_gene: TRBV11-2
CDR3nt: TGTGCCAGCAGCTCCCGGGACAGGGTGTTAACTAATGAAAAACTGTTTTTT
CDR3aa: CASSSRDRVLTNEKLFF

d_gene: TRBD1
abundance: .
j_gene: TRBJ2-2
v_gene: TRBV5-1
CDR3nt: TGCGCCAGCAGCAGGGGACAGGGGGCCACCGGGGAGCTGTTTTTT
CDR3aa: CASSRGQGATGELFF

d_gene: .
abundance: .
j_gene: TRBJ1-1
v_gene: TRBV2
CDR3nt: TGTGCCAGCAGTGAATACATCCGAGGGAACACTGAAGCTTTCTTT
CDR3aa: CASSEYIRGNTEAFF

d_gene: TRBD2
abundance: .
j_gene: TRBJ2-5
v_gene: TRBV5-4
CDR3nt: TGTGCCAGCAGTCATGGGCCGACTAGCGGGGGAAGCCTCCAAGAGACCCAGTACTTC
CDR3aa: CASSHGPTSGGSLQETQYF

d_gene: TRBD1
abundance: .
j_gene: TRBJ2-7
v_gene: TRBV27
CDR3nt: TGTGCCAGCCAGCCGGGACAGGGGATGGGGGGGATCTACGAGCAGTACTTC
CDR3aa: CASQPGQGMGGIYEQYF

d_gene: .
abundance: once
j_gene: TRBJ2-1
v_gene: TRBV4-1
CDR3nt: TGCGCCAGCAGCCAAGATGGGCGGGGATGGCAGTTCTTC
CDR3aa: CASSQDGRGWQFF

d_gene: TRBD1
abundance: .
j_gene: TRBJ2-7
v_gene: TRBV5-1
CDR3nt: TGCGCCAGCAGCTTAGGACAGGGGGCCTACGAGCAGTACTTC
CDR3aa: CASSLGQGAYEQYF

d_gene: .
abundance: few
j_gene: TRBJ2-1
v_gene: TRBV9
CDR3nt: TGTGCCAGCAGCGTAGAGAGCTCCTACAATGAGCAGTTCTTC
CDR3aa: CASSVESSYNEQFF

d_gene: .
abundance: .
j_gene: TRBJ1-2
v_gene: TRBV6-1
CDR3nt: TGTGCCAGCAGTGGGATCGCAGGGGTCGTGTATGGCTACACCTTC
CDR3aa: CASSGIAGVVYGYTF

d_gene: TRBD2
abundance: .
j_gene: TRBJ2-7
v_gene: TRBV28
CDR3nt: TGTGCCAGCACCCCGGGGGGTGGGGGCTCCTACGAGCAGTACTTC
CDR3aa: CASTPGGGGSYEQYF

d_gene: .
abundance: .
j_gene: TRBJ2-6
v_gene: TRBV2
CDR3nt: TGTGCCAGCAGTGAGAATTACAGGGCCGGGGCCAACGTCCTGACTTTC
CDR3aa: CASSENYRAGANVLTF

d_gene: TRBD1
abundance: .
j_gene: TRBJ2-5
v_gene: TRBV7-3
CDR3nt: TGTGCCAGCAGCTGGACAGGGGGCACCCAGTACTTC
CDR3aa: CASSWTGGTQYF

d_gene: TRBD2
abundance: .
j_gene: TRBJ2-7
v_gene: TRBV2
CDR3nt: TGTGCCAGCAGGAAGAACGGGCTAGCGGGTGCCTACGAGCAGTACTTC
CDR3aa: CASRKNGLAGAYEQYF

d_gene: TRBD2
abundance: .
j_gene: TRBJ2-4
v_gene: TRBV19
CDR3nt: TGTGCCAGTAGTATGCTAGCGGGGGGGGTAAGAAACATTCAGTACTTC
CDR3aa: CASSMLAGGVRNIQYF

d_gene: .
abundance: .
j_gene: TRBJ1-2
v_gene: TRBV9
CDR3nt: TGTGCCAGCGCGGGGGGAGGACGGGGCTACACCTTC
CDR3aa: CASAGGGRGYTF

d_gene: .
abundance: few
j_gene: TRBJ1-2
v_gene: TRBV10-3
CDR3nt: TGTGCCATCAGTGAGTCGGCAACGGCAACTACTAACTATGGCTACACCTTC
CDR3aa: CAISESATATTNYGYTF

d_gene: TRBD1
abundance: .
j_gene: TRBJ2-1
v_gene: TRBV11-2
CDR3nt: TGTGCCAGCCTCCGGGACAGGGGTTTCAATGAGCAGTTCTTC
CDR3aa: CASLRDRGFNEQFF

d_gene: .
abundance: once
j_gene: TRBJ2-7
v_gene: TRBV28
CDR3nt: TGTGCCAGCAGTGTGACAGGAGTCTCCTACGAGCAGTACTTC
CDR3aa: CASSVTGVSYEQYF

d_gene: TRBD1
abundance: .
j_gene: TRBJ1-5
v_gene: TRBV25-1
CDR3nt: TGTGCCAGTCAAGGGACAGGGGTCAATCAGCCCCAGCATTTT
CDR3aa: CASQGTGVNQPQHF